This paragraph reports one TCR beta chain. This clone came up once. This receptor's antigen is unknown. No clone much larger than this one lies a single base away; base qualities are absent. The source of the sample is a study of T cell responses to AZD1222 COVID-19 vaccine (dated by TCRdb to the early 2020s). In the study overall: Because spike-specific TCR depth and breadth did not differ between the two schedules, AZD1222 recipients who got a second dose at roughly 4 weeks were pooled with those who got a second dose at roughly 12 weeks. TCR sequencing covered fewer than 250 trial participants: 200 to 220 given two doses of AZD1222 and 26 given two doses of MenACWY control vaccine. Trial participants were enrolled into age subgroups of 18-55, 56-69 and 70-plus years, which contained around 150, 28 and 57 TCR-sequenced participants, respectively. The paper's findings and limits, for the study overall: Reportedly, close to half of the unique spike-specific TCRs recognized epitopes lying outside the regions that are mutated in the B.1.351 and B.1.1.7 variants. A significant rise in spike-specific TCR breadth and depth was observed after two AZD1222 doses relative to day 0 and relative to MenACWY recipients. Vaccine-associated CD4 TCRs spanned the whole spike protein, with dominant responses in regions 160-218 and 743-854. In the small 56-69-year group, the increase in depth fell short of significance, most likely because of low power. Participants were mostly white British, with more females than males. The authors suggested clonal diversity may have been underestimated. Only a handful of AZD1222 recipients were SARS-CoV-2 seropositive at baseline, limiting conclusions about previously exposed vaccinees. Because no day 14 peak-response samples were available, the repertoires could be characterized only after the peak T cell response.

The CDR3 regions of human TCRbeta chains were analyzed by immunosequencing. As for how the authors treated the data: TCRs in the repertoires were matched against a reference library of SARS-CoV-2-specific TCRs that had been generated with the MIRA antigen-specificity platform. Breadth was defined as the fraction of unique TCRs that were SARS-CoV-2-associated. Depth was defined as the fraction of total T cells that were SARS-CoV-2-associated. Using the MIRA data, every spike-specific TCR was mapped to the spike region that the TCR reacted to and assigned to either a CD4 or a CD8 class. Log10-transformed breadth and depth values were compared by one-way ANOVA with Sidak's multiple comparisons tests. The source is immuneACCESS, and TCRdb retained only in-frame sequences with V and J called. Part of the clones is not carried over; for the studies checked, unresolved V genes explain less than half of this, and the remainder is unexplained. Clone size and the V and J calls come from that table; the DNA yielded D and trimming. For this sample the table gives roughly 120,000 clones, of which roughly 88% were detected only once. The ten largest clones capture roughly 18% of the sample.

This specimen's time point label, per the study, means: baseline before first vaccination. Vaccinee samples were obtained from the UK trials COV001 and COV002, which included a single-blind randomized controlled phase 2/3 trial of AZD1222 (ChAdOx1 nCoV-19) in healthy adults. Trial participant PBMC samples were collected at day 0 and day 28 after the second dose for TCRbeta chain sequencing. CDR3 length: 12 amino acids, cysteine to phenylalanine. The read is trimmed to its CDR3 DNA, 36 bases read in frame from base 1. V drops 1 base and J drops 8 bases, leaving 8 bases in between. Reading the germline V gene gives CDR1 KGHSH and CDR2 LQKENI.

This TCR derives from an adult in good health. Sequencing was performed on peripheral blood, taken on day 0 of AZD1222 vaccination. The chain was built from TRBV18 and TRBJ1-2; no D gene call is confident. DNA sequence: TGTGCCAGCTCACCACGCTGGGTCGGCTACACCTTC. Its coded protein is CASSPRWVGYTF.